These 15 T cell receptor beta chains originate from one sample sequenced in a study of cytomegalovirus exposure and HLA in healthy donors. Sequenced by immunoSEQ multiplex PCR; TCRdb stores in-frame clones only, minus some. This table has around 90,000 clones, around 82% appearing once. Sequenced material: PBMCs. The source of these receptors is a woman between 18 and 29 years old in good health and CMV-seropositive.

The chain combines TRBV5-4 with TRBJ2-7; weak D call: TRBD1 (5 bases). The germline V gene encodes CDR1 SGHNT and CDR2 YYREEE (reference sequence). This CDR3 has 13 residues. V dropped 1 base and J dropped 3 bases, with 8 bases sitting between them. The DNA for the CDR3 is TGTGCCAGCAGCTTGCAGGGTAGCTACGAGCAGTACTTC. Encoded protein: CASSLQGSYEQYF.

This clone was counted only a few times. V gene TRBV4-1 combines with J gene TRBJ2-3; D is unclear. This CDR3 has 15 amino acids. CDR1 and CDR2 (germline): MGHRA, YSYEKL. V lost 3 bases and J 0 bases, leaving 10 bases between the germline ends. Written as DNA, the CDR3 is TGCGCCAGCAGCCAGAGGCACACTAGCACAGATACGCAGTATTTT. The encoded protein is CASSQRHTSTDTQYF.

The rearrangement joins TRBV6-5 to TRBJ2-5, with D perhaps TRBD2 (6 bases). V lost 6 bases and J 5 bases, leaving 16 bases between the germline ends. Germline V lookup: CDR1 MNHEY, CDR2 SVGAGI. The CDR3 has 14 residues. The CDR3 DNA sequence: TGTGCCAGCAGGGGGCGGGGTCTATGGGAGACCCAGTACTTC. Its translation is CASRGRGLWETQYF.

This chain uses TRBV19 with TRBJ1-2, with 10 bases that match TRBD1. CDR3 length: 14 residues. Germline CDR1 LNHDA, CDR2 SQIVND (reference sequence). V lost 7 bases to trimming and J lost 4 bases; unmatched junction nucleotides: 6. The CDR3 protein is CASTPDRGTYGYTF. The DNA for the CDR3 is TGTGCCAGTACCCCGGACAGGGGGACCTATGGCTACACCTTC.

Only one count was recorded for this clone. The chain links TRBV28 to TRBJ1-4, with D perhaps TRBD1 (5 bases). The ends were cut back, 7 bases at V and 0 bases at J, with 12 bases in the middle. Germline assignment: CDR1 MDHEN and CDR2 SYDVKM. The CDR3 runs to 15 residues. Written as DNA, the CDR3 is TGTGCCAGCACCTTGGGGGGTGCAACTAATGAAAAACTGTTTTTT. It yields the protein CASTLGGATNEKLFF. Variable domain in full (rest from reference TRBV28 and TRBJ1-4): DVKVTQSSRYLVKRTGEKVFLECVQDMDHENMFWYRQDPGLGLRLIYFSYDVKMKEKGDIPEGYSVSREKKERFSLILESASTNQTSMYLCASTLGGATNEKLFFGSGTQLSVL.

The chain combines TRBV5-3 with TRBJ1-6; 11 positions agree with TRBD1. TRBV5-3 is placed among ORFs of uncertain function. There are 17 residues in the CDR3. The junction had 12 bases not matched to a gene; V was cut back by 8 bases and J by 5 bases. CDR3 region: CARDAMDRGRDNSPLHF. The CDR3 nucleotides are TGTGCCAGGGACGCCATGGACAGGGGGCGGGATAATTCACCCCTCCACTTT.

A single count supports this clone. The chain employs TRBV7-2 and TRBJ2-7; 9 nucleotides agree with TRBD1. Germline-derived CDR1 and CDR2 are SGHTA and FQGNSA. There are 15 residues in the CDR3. V lost 9 bases to trimming and J lost 2 bases; unmatched junction nucleotides: 11. The CDR3 loop reads CASSTGGLLPYEQYF. The CDR3 DNA follows: TGTGCCAGTTCAACAGGGGGCCTCCTCCCCTACGAGCAGTACTTC.

The chain is built from TRBV19 and TRBJ2-1; 8 bases align to TRBD2. V was clipped by 7 bases and J by 4 bases; unmatched bases: 9. CDR1 is LNHDA, CDR2 SQIVND, per germline (reference sequence). The CDR3 has 15 amino acids. CDR3 coding DNA: TGTGCCAGTACCCCCGCGGGGGGTTCTTACAATGAGCAGTTCTTC. This gives the protein CASTPAGGSYNEQFF.

In DNA form, the CDR3 reads TGTGCCAGCACCCTACGACAGAACACTGAAGCTTTCTTT. It yields the protein CASTLRQNTEAFF. This sequence joins TRBV6-5 and TRBJ1-1; D unclear. Trimming took off 7 bases at V and 1 base at J, with 10 bases between the two ends. The CDR3 contains 13 residues. CDR1 and CDR2 from the germline V gene are MNHEY and SVGAGI.

The rearrangement links TRBV6-5 to TRBJ2-3, with D perhaps matching TRBD2 (5 bases). This CDR3 comprises 14 residues. The germline gives CDR1 MNHEY, CDR2 SVGAGI. The V gene lost 2 bases and the J gene lost 6 bases, with 12 bases spanning the gap. CDR3 protein: CASSYPGGLDTQYF. CDR3 nucleotide sequence: TGTGCCAGCAGTTACCCGGGCGGACTCGATACGCAGTATTTT.

This clone was counted between two and nine times. This sequence joins TRBV10-3 and TRBJ2-2, with a weak D call TRBD1 (6 bases). This CDR3 is 13 amino acids long. Trimming shortened V by 7 bases and J by 2 bases, and 8 bases separated the two germline ends. Per germline, CDR1 ENHRY and CDR2 SYGVKD. CDR3 residues: CAIMGTNTGELFF. CDR3 nucleotides: TGTGCCATCATGGGGACAAACACCGGGGAGCTGTTTTTT.

This clone occurred once. This chain uses TRBV10-3 with TRBJ2-3; D is uncertain. Trimming removed 0 bases at V and 2 bases at J, with 3 bases between. The CDR3 runs to 13 residues. CDR1 is ENHRY and CDR2 is SYGVKD in the germline V gene. The CDR3: CAISESYTDTQYF. Written as DNA, the CDR3 is TGTGCCATCAGTGAGTCGTACACAGATACGCAGTATTTT.

This clone was picked up a small number of times. This chain joins TRBV6-5 and TRBJ1-1; maybe TRBD1 (5 bases). Per the germline V gene, CDR1 is MNHEY and CDR2 is SVGAGI. Deletions cut 4 bases from V and 1 base from J, with 10 bases between. The CDR3 contains 14 residues. The CDR3 coding sequence is TGTGCCAGCAGTTCCGGACAATGGAACACTGAAGCTTTCTTT. Amino acid sequence: CASSSGQWNTEAFF.

The chain carries TRBV10-3 and TRBJ2-2, with unresolved D. Germline CDR1 reads ENHRY; CDR2 reads SYGVKD. Deletions cut 3 bases from V and 4 bases from J, with 9 bases between. The CDR3 is 14 amino acids. The CDR3 sequence is CAISDPASTGELFF. The DNA for the CDR3 is TGTGCCATCAGTGATCCTGCTAGCACCGGGGAGCTGTTTTTT.

This chain links TRBV6-6 with TRBJ1-5; a possible D gene is TRBD1 (5 bases). There are 14 residues in the CDR3. The V gene's germline CDR1 is MNHNY and CDR2 SVGAGI (reference sequence). The V end lost 6 bases, the J end lost 1 base, and 10 bases lay between the germline ends. The CDR3 here is CASRGGGSNQPQHF. For the CDR3, the DNA is TGTGCCAGCAGGGGGGGAGGGAGCAATCAGCCCCAGCATTTT.